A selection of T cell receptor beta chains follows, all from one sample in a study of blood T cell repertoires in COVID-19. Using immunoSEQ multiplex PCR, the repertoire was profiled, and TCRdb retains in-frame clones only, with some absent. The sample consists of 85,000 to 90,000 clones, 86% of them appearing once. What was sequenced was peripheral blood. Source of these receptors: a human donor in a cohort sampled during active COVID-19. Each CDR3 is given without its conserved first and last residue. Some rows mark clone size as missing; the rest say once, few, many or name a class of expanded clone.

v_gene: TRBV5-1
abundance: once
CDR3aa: ASSLRDRASANTGELF

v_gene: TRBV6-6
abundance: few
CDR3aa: ASSRDRYQETQY

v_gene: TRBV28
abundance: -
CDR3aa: ASTEPGTTHEQY

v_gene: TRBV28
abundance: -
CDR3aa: ASSLLSSNQPQH

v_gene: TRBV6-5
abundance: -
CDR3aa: ASSYLTSGSTHEQF

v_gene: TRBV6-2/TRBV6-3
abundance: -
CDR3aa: ASSSSPGGPYNEQF

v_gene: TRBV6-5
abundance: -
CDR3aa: ASSSWQGFTDTQY

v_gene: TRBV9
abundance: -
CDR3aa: ASSASGTSLYNEQF

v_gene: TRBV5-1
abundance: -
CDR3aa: ASSSGRTGITNEKLF

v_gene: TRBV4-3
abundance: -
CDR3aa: ASSQGQGDQPQH

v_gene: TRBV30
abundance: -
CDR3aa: AWNSAAYEQY

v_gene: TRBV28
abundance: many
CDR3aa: ASRTSYEQY

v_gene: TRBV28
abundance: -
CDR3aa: ASRPTTGRRDEQF

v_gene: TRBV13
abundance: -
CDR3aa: ASSSMTGWMDQPQH

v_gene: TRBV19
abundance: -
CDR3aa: ASSWFSGETQY

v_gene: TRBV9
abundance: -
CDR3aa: ASSPSAGLNQPQH

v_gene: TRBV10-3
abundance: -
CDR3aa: AISESDRGGNQPQH

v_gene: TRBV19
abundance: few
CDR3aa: ASSIPSDRVGNTIY

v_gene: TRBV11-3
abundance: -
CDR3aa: ASSLELNDEQF

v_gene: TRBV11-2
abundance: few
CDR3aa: ASSSQGEGYT

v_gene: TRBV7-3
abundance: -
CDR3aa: ASSLGGSRYNEQF

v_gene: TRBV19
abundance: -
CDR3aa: ASSAGQGVYGYT

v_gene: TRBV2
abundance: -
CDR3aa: ASSISGSYEQY

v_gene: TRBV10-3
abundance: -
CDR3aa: AISESSGGNQETQY

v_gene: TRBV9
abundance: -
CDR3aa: ASSAGRDTEAF

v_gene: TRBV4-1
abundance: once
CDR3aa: ASSPIVPPSWLTNYGYT

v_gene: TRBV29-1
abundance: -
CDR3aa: SVDRDRSGDTQY

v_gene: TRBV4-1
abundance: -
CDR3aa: ASSQDFQAQGQPQH

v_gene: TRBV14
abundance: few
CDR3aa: ASSQGRTPLH

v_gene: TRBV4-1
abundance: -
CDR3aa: ASSQDQGRAEAF

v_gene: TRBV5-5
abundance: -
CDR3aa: ASSLWSGEGETQY

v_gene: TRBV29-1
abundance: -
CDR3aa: SLRLAGAVETQY

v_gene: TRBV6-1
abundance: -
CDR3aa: ASSDGGSYEQY

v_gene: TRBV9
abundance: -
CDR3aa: ASSAATGTTYNEQF

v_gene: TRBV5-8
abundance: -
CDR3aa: ASVRLAGATDTQY

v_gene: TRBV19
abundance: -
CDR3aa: ASSIGQGLGQPQH

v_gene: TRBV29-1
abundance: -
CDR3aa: SVESLVRSHNEQF

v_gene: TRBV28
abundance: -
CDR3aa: AARHRAEYEQY

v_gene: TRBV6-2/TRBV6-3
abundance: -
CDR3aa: ASSYPLTSGVPGELF

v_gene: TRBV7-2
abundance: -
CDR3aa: ASSLKTGDNQPQH

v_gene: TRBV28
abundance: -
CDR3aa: ASTGDRAPYEQY

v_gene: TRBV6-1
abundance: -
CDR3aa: ASSGPGTSGVNEQF

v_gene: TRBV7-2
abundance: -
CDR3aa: ASARDLVYEQY

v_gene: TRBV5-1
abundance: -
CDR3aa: ASSGQGVYEQY

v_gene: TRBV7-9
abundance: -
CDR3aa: ASSSDSSESKNIQY